This record looks at one T cell receptor beta chain sequence and its context. Trimming removed 2 bases at V and 6 bases at J, with 11 bases between. This CDR3 spans 13 amino acids. Germline assignment: CDR1 SGHRS and CDR2 YFSETQ. The data originate from a study of blood T cell repertoires in COVID-19. Repertoires were generated with immunoSEQ multiplex PCR, while TCRdb's copy carries only in-frame clones and drops some. The sample has 350,000 to 400,000 clones; approximately 93% are singletons. V is TRBV5-1 and J is TRBJ1-2; D is ambiguous. The sequenced material came from PBMCs or T cells enriched from blood (not recorded which). This receptor was identified in a middle-aged woman who had been exposed to COVID-19. CDR3 protein: CASSLNQVNGYTF. The CDR3 nucleotides are TGCGCCAGCAGCTTAAATCAGGTTAATGGCTACACCTTC.